One sample yielded the 3 T cell receptor beta chains listed below, sequenced in a study of T cell changes during pregnancy in multiple sclerosis. Assay used: immunoSEQ multiplex PCR; TCRdb lists only in-frame clones, some missing. The sample has about 22,000 clones, about 88% seen once; the top ten hold under 10%. The sequenced sample was CD8+ T cells from peripheral blood mononuclear cells, obtained after pregnancy. The receptors were sampled from a female donor with multiple sclerosis, enrolled in a pregnancy study.

The genes are TRBV5-6 and TRBJ2-7; 9 bases fit TRBD1. This CDR3 has 14 amino acids. J lost 3 bases, V lost 4 bases, and 5 bases had no gene match. From germline, CDR1 is SGHDT and CDR2 YYEEEE. The CDR3 reads CASSPRDRVYEQYF. As DNA, the CDR3 is TGTGCCAGCAGCCCCCGGGACAGGGTCTACGAGCAGTACTTC.

The CDR3 DNA follows: TGTGCCAGCAGTTCCGACTTCCAGAATGAGCAGTTCTTC. Protein sequence: CASSSDFQNEQFF. The chain recombines TRBV6-5 with TRBJ2-1, with no clear D. V was clipped by 4 bases and J by 7 bases, with 11 bases between them. Germline V lookup: CDR1 MNHEY, CDR2 SVGAGI. CDR3 length: 13 residues.

The J gene is TRBJ2-3, the V gene TRBV28; D gene ambiguous. Germline lookup yields CDR1 MDHEN and CDR2 SYDVKM. This CDR3 region has 13 residues. Trimming took 3 bases from V and 5 from J, leaving 9 bases between them. CDR3 in DNA: TGTGCCAGCAGTTTCCGTGGCAAAGATACGCAGTATTTT. It encodes CASSFRGKDTQYF.